The 10 T cell receptor beta chains listed next were all sequenced from one sample in a study of blood T cell repertoires in COVID-19. Assay: immunoSEQ multiplex PCR; the TCRdb copy retains only in-frame clones and omits some. The table includes around 370,000 clones, over 80% detected once. Input material: peripheral blood. Every receptor here comes from a woman in her 50s with COVID-19, enrolled during active disease.

The genes are TRBV5-1 and TRBJ1-2; 7 positions agree with TRBD1. Germline assignment: CDR1 SGHRS and CDR2 YFSETQ. The CDR3 totals 15 residues. Trimming cost V 1 base and J 5 bases; bases outside gene matches: 8. The chain's CDR3 is CASSLRQGGRYGYTF. CDR3 nucleotide sequence: TGCGCCAGCAGCTTGCGGCAGGGGGGTCGATATGGCTACACCTTC.

The CDR3 loop reads CASRSLAGAANEQFF. In nucleotides, the CDR3 is TGTGCCAGCAGATCACTAGCGGGAGCGGCCAATGAGCAGTTCTTC. V and J are TRBV7-7 and TRBJ2-1; 11 nucleotides match TRBD2. The V and J ends lost 6 bases and 6 bases, in that order; junction bases with no gene match: 7. The CDR3 consists of 15 residues. The germline CDR1 and CDR2 sequences are SSHAT and FNYEAQ (reference sequence).

This sequence joins TRBV6-1 and TRBJ1-5; no reliable D call. The CDR3 is 16 amino acids. From germline, CDR1 is MNHNS and CDR2 SASEGT. The V end lost 1 base, the J end lost 0 bases, and 10 bases lay between the germline ends. CDR3 in DNA: TGTGCCAGCAGTGAAGGACGGACTTATAGCAATCAGCCCCAGCATTTT. This encodes CASSEGRTYSNQPQHF.

The rearrangement uses TRBV2 and TRBJ2-3; TRBD1 is a possible D gene (5 bases). Germline-derived CDR1 and CDR2 are SNHLY and FYNNEI. The CDR3 runs to 17 residues. The V end lost 1 base, the J end lost 10 bases, and 24 bases lay between the germline ends. CDR3: CASSEGISRRVMLSQYF. The CDR3 nucleotides read TGTGCCAGCAGTGAAGGGATAAGCCGCAGGGTAATGTTGTCGCAGTATTTT. Variable domain in full (rest from reference TRBV2 and TRBJ2-3): EPEVTQTPSHQVTQMGQEVILRCVPISNHLYFYWYRQILGQKVEFLVSFYNNEISEKSEIFDDQFSVERPDGSNFTLKIRSTKLEDSAMYFCASSEGISRRVMLSQYFGPGTRLTVL.

This sequence joins TRBV5-4 and TRBJ2-3; 7 nucleotides match TRBD2. The ends lost 0 bases at V and 2 bases at J; junction bases unmatched: 6. CDR3 length: 16 amino acids. CDR1 is SGHNT and CDR2 is YYREEE in the germline V gene (reference sequence). For the CDR3, the DNA is TGTGCCAGCAGCTTGGGACTAGCCCAGAACACAGATACGCAGTATTTT. Translation: CASSLGLAQNTDTQYF.

The chain carries TRBV2 and TRBJ2-3; possibly TRBD1 for D (6 bases). Germline V CDR1 and CDR2: SNHLY, FYNNEI. CDR3 length: 12 residues. V dropped 7 bases and J dropped 6 bases, with 11 bases sitting between them. In DNA, the CDR3 is TGTGCCAGCAAGGGACATGCCGATACGCAGTATTTT. Its translation is CASKGHADTQYF.

The genes are TRBV2 and TRBJ2-5, with TRBD2 matching 9 bases. V trimming: 7 bases; J trimming: 3 bases; junction bases outside the gene matches: 6. The CDR3 has 14 amino acids. Germline V lookup: CDR1 SNHLY, CDR2 FYNNEI. In DNA, the CDR3 is TGTGCCAGCAAATCGGGACTAGCAAAAGAGACCCAGTACTTC. Its translation is CASKSGLAKETQYF.

V and J are TRBV3-1 (or the pseudogene TRBV3-2) and TRBJ2-3; TRBD1 is a possible D gene (5 bases). CDR1 is LGHDT and CDR2 is YNNKEL in the germline V gene (reference sequence). V lost 1 base and J lost 5, with 10 bases in between. The CDR3 sequence is 14 residues long. The CDR3 nucleotides are TGTGCCAGCAGCCAAGTGCCAGGGTTAGATACGCAGTATTTT. Its protein product is CASSQVPGLDTQYF.

The genes are TRBV3-1 (or the pseudogene TRBV3-2) and TRBJ1-2; 7 nucleotides match TRBD1. The CDR3 is made up of 14 amino acids. Germline V gene sequence: CDR1 LGHDT, CDR2 YNNKEL (reference sequence). V was pared by 5 bases and J by 7 bases, with 10 bases of the junction left unmatched. CDR3 DNA sequence: TGTGCCAGCAGCACCCCGACAGGGATTGCTGGCTACACCTTC. The encoded protein is CASSTPTGIAGYTF.

The chain couples TRBV18 to TRBJ1-2, with TRBD1 matching 8 bases. The V and J ends lost 3 bases and 1 base, in that order; junction bases with no gene match: 4. The CDR3 sequence is 15 residues long. Germline CDR1 is KGHSH and CDR2 is LQKENI. CDR3 nucleotides: TGTGCCAGCTCACCCCGGGACAGGCATAACTATGGCTACACCTTC. Translating it yields CASSPRDRHNYGYTF.